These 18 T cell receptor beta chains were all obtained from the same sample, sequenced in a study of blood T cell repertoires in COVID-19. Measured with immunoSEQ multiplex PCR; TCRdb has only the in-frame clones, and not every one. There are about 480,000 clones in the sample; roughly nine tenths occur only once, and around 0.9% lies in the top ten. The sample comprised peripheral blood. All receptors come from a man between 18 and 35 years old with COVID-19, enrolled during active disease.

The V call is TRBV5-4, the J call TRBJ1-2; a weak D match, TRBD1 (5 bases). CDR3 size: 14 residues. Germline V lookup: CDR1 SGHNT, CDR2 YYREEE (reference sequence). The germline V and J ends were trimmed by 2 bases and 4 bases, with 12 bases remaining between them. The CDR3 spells CASSLDTGGYGYTF. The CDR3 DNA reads TGTGCCAGCAGCTTAGATACAGGCGGCTATGGCTACACCTTC. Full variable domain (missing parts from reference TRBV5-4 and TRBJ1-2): ETGVTQSPTHLIKTRGQQVTLRCSSQSGHNTVSWYQQALGQGPQFIFQYYREEENGRGNFPPRFSGLQFPNYSSELNVNALELDDSALYLCASSLDTGGYGYTFGSGTRLTVV.

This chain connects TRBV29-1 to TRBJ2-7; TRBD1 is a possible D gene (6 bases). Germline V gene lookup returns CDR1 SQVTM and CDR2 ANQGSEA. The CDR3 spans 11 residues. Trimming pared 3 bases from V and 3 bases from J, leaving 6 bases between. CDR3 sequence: CSVDRGYEQYF. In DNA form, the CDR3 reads TGCAGCGTTGACAGGGGCTACGAGCAGTACTTC.

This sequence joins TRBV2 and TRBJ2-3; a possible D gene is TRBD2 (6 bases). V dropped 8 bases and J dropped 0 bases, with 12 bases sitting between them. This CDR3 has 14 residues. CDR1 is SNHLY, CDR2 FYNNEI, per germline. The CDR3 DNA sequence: TGTGCCAGCGGGGAAACTAGCAGCACAGATACGCAGTATTTT. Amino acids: CASGETSSTDTQYF.

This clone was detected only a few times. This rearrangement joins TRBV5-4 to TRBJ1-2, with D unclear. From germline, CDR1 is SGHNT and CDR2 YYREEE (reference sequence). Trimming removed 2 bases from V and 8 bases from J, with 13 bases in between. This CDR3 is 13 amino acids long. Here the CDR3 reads CASSFNRDEGYTF. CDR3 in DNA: TGTGCCAGCAGCTTCAACCGAGATGAAGGCTACACCTTC.

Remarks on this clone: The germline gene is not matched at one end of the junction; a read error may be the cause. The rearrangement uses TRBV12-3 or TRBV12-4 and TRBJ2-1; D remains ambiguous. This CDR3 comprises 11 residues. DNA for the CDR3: TGTGCCAGCCGTTTACGAGATGAGCAGTTCTTC. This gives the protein CASRLRDEQFF.

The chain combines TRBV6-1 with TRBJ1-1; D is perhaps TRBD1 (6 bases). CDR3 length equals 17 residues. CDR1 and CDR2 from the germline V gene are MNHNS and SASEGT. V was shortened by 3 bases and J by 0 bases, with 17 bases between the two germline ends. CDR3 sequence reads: CASSESRWTAMNTEAFF. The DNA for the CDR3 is TGTGCCAGCAGTGAGAGCAGGTGGACAGCGATGAACACTGAAGCTTTCTTT.

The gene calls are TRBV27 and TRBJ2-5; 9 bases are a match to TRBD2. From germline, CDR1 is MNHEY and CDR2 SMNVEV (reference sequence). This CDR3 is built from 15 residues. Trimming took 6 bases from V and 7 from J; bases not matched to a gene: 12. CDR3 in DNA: TGTGCCAGCAGACCTATGCGGGGGGGCCCAGGGACCCAGTACTTC. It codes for CASRPMRGGPGTQYF.

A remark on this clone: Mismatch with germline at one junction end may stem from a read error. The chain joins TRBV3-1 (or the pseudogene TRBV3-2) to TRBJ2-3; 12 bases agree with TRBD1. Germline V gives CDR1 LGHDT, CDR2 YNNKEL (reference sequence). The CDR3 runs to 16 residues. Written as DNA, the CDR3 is TGTGCCAGCAGACAAGGGACAGGGGGCTTCGTAGATACGCAGTATTTT. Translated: CASRQGTGGFVDTQYF.

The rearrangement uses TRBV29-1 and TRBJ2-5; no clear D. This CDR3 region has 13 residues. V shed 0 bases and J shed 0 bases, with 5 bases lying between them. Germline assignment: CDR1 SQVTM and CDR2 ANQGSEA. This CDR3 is CSVEDRHQETQYF. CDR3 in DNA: TGCAGCGTTGAAGACAGGCACCAAGAGACCCAGTACTTC.

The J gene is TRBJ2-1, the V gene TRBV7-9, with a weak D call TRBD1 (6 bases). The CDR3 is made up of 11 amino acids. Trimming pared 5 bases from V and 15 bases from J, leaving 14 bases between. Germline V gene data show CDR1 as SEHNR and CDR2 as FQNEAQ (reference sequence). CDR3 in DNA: TGTGCCAGCAGCCGCACAGGGTGGCTGTTCTTC. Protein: CASSRTGWLFF. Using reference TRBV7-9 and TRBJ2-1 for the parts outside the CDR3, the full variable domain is DTGVSQNPRHKITKRGQNVTFRCDPISEHNRLYWYRQTLGQGPEFLTYFQNEAQLEKSRLLSDRFSAERPKGSFSTLEIQRTEQGDSAMYLCASSRTGWLFFGPGTRLTVL.

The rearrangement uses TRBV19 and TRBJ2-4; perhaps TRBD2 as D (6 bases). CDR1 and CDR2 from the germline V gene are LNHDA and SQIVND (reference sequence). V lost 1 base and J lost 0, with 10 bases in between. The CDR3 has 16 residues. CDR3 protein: CASSIGGTVAKNIQYF. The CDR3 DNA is TGTGCCAGTAGTATAGGCGGGACCGTAGCCAAAAACATTCAGTACTTC.

The CDR3 loop is CSASRGGGGEQYF. In DNA, the CDR3 is TGCAGTGCTAGTCGCGGCGGGGGCGGAGAGCAGTACTTC. J is TRBJ2-7 and V is TRBV20-1; D is perhaps TRBD2 (7 bases). V lost 3 bases to trimming and J lost 7 bases, with 16 bases between them. This CDR3 spans 13 amino acids. Germline CDR1 is DFQATT and CDR2 is SNEGSKA (reference sequence).

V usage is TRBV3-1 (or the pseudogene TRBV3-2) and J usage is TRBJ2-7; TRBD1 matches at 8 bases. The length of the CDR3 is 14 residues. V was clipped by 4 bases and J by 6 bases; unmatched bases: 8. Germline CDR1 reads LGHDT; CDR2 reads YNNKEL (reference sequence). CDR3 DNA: TGTGCCAGCAGCCTGAGCTCAGGGGGCCTCGAGCAGTACTTC. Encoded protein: CASSLSSGGLEQYF.

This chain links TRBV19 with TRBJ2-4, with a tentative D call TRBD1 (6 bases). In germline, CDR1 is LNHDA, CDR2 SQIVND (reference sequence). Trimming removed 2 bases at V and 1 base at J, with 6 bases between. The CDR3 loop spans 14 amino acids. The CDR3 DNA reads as TGTGCCAGTAGTATAAGGGGGGCCAAAAACATTCAGTACTTC. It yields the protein CASSIRGAKNIQYF.

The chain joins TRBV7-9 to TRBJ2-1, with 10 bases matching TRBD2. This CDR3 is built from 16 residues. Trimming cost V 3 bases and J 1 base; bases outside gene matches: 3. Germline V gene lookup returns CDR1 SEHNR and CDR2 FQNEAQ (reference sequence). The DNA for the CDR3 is TGTGCCAGCAGCTTTCTAGCGGGGGTTTCCTACAATGAGCAGTTCTTC. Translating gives CASSFLAGVSYNEQFF.

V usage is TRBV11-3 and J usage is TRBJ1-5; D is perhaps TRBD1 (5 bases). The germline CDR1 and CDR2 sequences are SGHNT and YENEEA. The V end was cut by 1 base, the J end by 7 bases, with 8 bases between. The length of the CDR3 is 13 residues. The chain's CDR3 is CASSLGGVQPQHF. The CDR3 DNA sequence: TGTGCCAGCAGCTTAGGGGGCGTCCAGCCCCAGCATTTT.

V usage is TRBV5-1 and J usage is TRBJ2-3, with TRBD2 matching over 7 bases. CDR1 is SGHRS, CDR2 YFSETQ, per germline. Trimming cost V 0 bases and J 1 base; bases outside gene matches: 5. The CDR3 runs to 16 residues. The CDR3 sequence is CASSLAALAGTDTQYF. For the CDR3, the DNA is TGCGCCAGCAGCTTGGCCGCTCTAGCGGGCACAGATACGCAGTATTTT.

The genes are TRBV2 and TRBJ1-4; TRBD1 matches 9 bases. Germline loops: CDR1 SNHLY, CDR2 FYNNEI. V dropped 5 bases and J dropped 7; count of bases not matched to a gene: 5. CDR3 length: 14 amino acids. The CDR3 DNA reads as TGTGCCAGCAGTAGACAGGGACAGGGTGAAAAACTGTTTTTT. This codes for CASSRQGQGEKLFF.